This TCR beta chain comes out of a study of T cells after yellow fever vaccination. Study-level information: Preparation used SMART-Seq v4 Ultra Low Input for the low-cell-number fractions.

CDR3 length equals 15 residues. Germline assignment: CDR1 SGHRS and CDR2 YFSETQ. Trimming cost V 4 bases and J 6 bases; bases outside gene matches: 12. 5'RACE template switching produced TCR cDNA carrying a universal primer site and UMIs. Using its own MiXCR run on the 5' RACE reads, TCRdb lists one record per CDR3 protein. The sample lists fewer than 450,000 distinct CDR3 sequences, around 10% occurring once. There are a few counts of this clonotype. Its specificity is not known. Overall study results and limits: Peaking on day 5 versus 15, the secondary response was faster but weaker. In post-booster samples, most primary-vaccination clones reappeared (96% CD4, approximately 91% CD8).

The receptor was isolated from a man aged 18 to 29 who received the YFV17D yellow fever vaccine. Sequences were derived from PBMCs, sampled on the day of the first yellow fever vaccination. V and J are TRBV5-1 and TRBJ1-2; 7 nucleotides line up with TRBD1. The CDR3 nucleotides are TGCGCCAGCAGCCCAGGGACAGAGCCTTTCCATGGCTACACCTTC. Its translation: CASSPGTEPFHGYTF.